The 20 T cell receptor beta chains presented below share a single source sample, sequenced in a study of T cell responses to AZD1222 COVID-19 vaccine. Repertoires were generated with immunoSEQ multiplex PCR, while TCRdb's copy carries only in-frame clones and drops some. The sample consists of 150,000 to 200,000 clones, about 90% of them appearing once. Material: peripheral blood, obtained on day 0 of AZD1222 vaccination. The source is an adult in good health.

This clone was seen only once. The chain links TRBV7-8 to TRBJ2-2, with 8 bases identical to TRBD2. V lost 1 base and J lost 6; bases outside the gene matches: 7. There are 16 residues in the CDR3. CDR1 is SGHVS and CDR2 is FQNEAQ in the germline V gene. The CDR3 sequence is CASSLGEGLVSGELFF. The CDR3 DNA reads as TGTGCCAGCAGCTTAGGGGAGGGACTAGTCTCCGGGGAGCTGTTTTTT.

CDR3 bases: TGTGCCAGCAGGCTCGGGACAGCCTATGGCTACACCTTC. It is translated as CASRLGTAYGYTF. J is TRBJ1-2 and V is TRBV12-3 or TRBV12-4, with 7 bases matching TRBD1. V lost 6 bases to trimming and J lost 4 bases; unmatched junction nucleotides: 5. This CDR3 contains 13 residues.

The rearrangement links TRBV5-4 to TRBJ2-5; 9 nucleotides align to TRBD2. The CDR3 is 15 amino acids. Germline CDR1 SGHNT, CDR2 YYREEE (reference sequence). After removal of 4 bases from V and 3 bases from J, the junction contained 7 bases not matched to a gene. This CDR3 is CASSPGTSFEETQYF. The DNA for the CDR3 is TGTGCCAGCAGCCCAGGGACTAGCTTTGAAGAGACCCAGTACTTC.

J is TRBJ1-1 and V is TRBV23-1; no firm D call. TRBV23-1 is flagged as an ORF with uncertain function. The CDR3 consists of 15 residues. V gave up 0 bases and J gave up 6 bases, with 14 bases separating them. The CDR3 DNA reads as TGCGCCAGCAGTCAATCGGGTGGTCAGGAGGCTGAAGCTTTCTTT. This gives the protein CASSQSGGQEAEAFF.

The chain combines TRBV12-3 or TRBV12-4 with TRBJ2-1; 7 bases fit TRBD2. With 7 bases clipped from V and 8 bases from J, the junction kept 5 bases outside the gene matches. The CDR3 spans 12 residues. Written as DNA, the CDR3 is TGTGCCAGCACCGGGGGGATGGATGAGCAGTTCTTC. Protein: CASTGGMDEQFF.

In DNA, the CDR3 is TGTGCCAGCAGCTTGACCGTGGGACTAGAAGGTTACGAGCAGTACTTC. It specifies CASSLTVGLEGYEQYF. The genes are TRBV11-2 and TRBJ2-7; 8 bases map to TRBD2. This CDR3 is built from 16 residues. J gave up 4 bases and V 3 bases, and 11 bases lay outside the gene matches. Germline V gene data show CDR1 as SGHAT and CDR2 as FQNNGV.

CDR3 protein: CASSAQGDYGYTF. CDR3 in DNA: TGTGCCAGCAGCGCGCAGGGCGACTATGGCTACACCTTC. The chain recombines TRBV3-1 (or the pseudogene TRBV3-2) with TRBJ1-2; a weak D match, TRBD1 (5 bases). The V end lost 5 bases, the J end lost 3 bases, and 10 bases lay between the germline ends. The length of the CDR3 is 13 residues. Germline lookup yields CDR1 LGHDT and CDR2 YNNKEL (reference sequence).

The chain is built from TRBV5-4 and TRBJ2-2; TRBD1 agrees at 9 bases. The germline V gene has CDR1 SGHNT and CDR2 YYREEE (reference sequence). The ends lost 2 bases at V and 7 bases at J; junction bases unmatched: 6. CDR3 length equals 15 residues. CDR3 loop: CASSLQGARSGELFF. CDR3 bases: TGTGCCAGCAGCTTACAGGGGGCGCGTAGCGGGGAGCTGTTTTTT.

The chain has TRBV7-9 and TRBJ1-2; unclear D gene. CDR3 size: 13 residues. With 5 bases removed from V and 4 bases from J, the gap between germline ends came to 11 bases. Germline V gene lookup returns CDR1 SEHNR and CDR2 FQNEAQ (reference sequence). CDR3 coding DNA: TGTGCCAGCAGCCCTGGGTCCTTCTATGGCTACACCTTC. The encoded protein is CASSPGSFYGYTF.

This chain uses TRBV5-6 with TRBJ2-1; D uncertain. This CDR3 comprises 13 residues. CDR1 and CDR2 (germline): SGHDT, YYEEEE. Trimming cost V 1 base and J 7 bases, with 9 bases left between them. CDR3 in amino acids: CASSLPGLNEQFF. The CDR3 DNA is TGTGCCAGCAGCTTGCCTGGGTTGAATGAGCAGTTCTTC.

This clone was seen just once. The chain employs TRBV10-2 and TRBJ2-2; D is perhaps TRBD2 (6 bases). This CDR3 region has 16 residues. Looked up from germline, CDR1 is WSHSY and CDR2 is SAAADI. Trimming took off 2 bases at V and 0 bases at J, with 10 bases between the two ends. This CDR3 reads CASSEIAESNTGELFF. The CDR3 nucleotides are TGCGCCAGCAGTGAGATAGCGGAATCGAACACCGGGGAGCTGTTTTTT.

The chain joins TRBV30 to TRBJ1-1; possibly TRBD1 for D (6 bases). V was trimmed by 0 bases and J by 1 base, leaving 12 bases between them. The CDR3 length is 15 residues. Germline V CDR1 and CDR2: GTSNPN, SVGIG (reference sequence). CDR3 residues: CAWSVPGHWNTEAFF. As DNA, the CDR3 is TGTGCCTGGAGTGTCCCGGGACATTGGAACACTGAAGCTTTCTTT.

The chain joins TRBV5-1 to TRBJ2-3; D possibly corresponds to TRBD2 (6 bases). The germline V gene encodes CDR1 SGHRS and CDR2 YFSETQ. The V end was cut by 4 bases, the J end by 1 base, with 10 bases between. The CDR3 is 14 residues long. CDR3 region: CASSPGVGTDTQYF. CDR3 bases: TGCGCCAGCAGCCCGGGAGTAGGCACAGATACGCAGTATTTT.

The chain recombines TRBV28 with TRBJ2-7; a possible D gene is TRBD1 (6 bases). The V end was cut by 5 bases, the J end by 4 bases, with 18 bases between. The CDR3 totals 15 residues. CDR1 and CDR2 (germline): MDHEN, SYDVKM. This chain's CDR3 is CASSLPPGHRYEQYF. The CDR3 bases are TGTGCCAGCAGTCTTCCACCGGGACACCGGTACGAGCAGTACTTC.

J is TRBJ1-5 and V is TRBV30, with 7 bases aligning to TRBD1. The junction had 7 bases not matched to a gene; V was cut back by 1 base and J by 4 bases. The V gene's germline CDR1 is GTSNPN and CDR2 SVGIG (reference sequence). The CDR3 extends over 15 amino acids. This CDR3 reads CAWSAGTVQNQPQHF. Written as DNA, the CDR3 is TGTGCCTGGAGTGCCGGGACAGTCCAGAATCAGCCCCAGCATTTT.

The chain recombines TRBV10-2 with TRBJ1-1; D unresolved. The CDR3 has 16 amino acids. Germline assignment: CDR1 WSHSY and CDR2 SAAADI. Between the trimmed V and J ends, which lost 0 bases and 4 bases, there was a span of 15 bases. This CDR3 reads CASSESPTHGSTEAFF. CDR3 nucleotide sequence: TGCGCCAGCAGTGAGTCACCAACCCACGGGTCCACTGAAGCTTTCTTT.

The chain carries TRBV28 and TRBJ1-6; TRBD1 matches 8 bases. Trimming removed 2 bases from V and 9 bases from J; junction bases left unmatched: 6. The CDR3 runs to 15 residues. Per germline, CDR1 MDHEN and CDR2 SYDVKM. CDR3 amino acids: CASSLLDRAGSPLHF. In DNA, the CDR3 is TGTGCCAGCAGTTTACTGGACAGGGCGGGTTCACCCCTCCACTTT.

This clone was counted a single time. The V gene is TRBV4-1, the J gene TRBJ2-5, with 7 bases fitting TRBD2. The CDR3 has 16 residues. V lost 1 base and J lost 0; bases outside the gene matches: 5. The germline CDR1 and CDR2 sequences are MGHRA and YSYEKL. The CDR3 is CASSQGKAGYQETQYF. CDR3 DNA: TGCGCCAGCAGCCAAGGAAAAGCGGGGTACCAAGAGACCCAGTACTTC.

This clone appeared once. The chain links TRBV11-2 to TRBJ1-1, with TRBD1 matching 7 bases. CDR1 is SGHAT and CDR2 is FQNNGV in the germline V gene. The CDR3 length is 12 residues. Trimming at V came to 5 bases and at J to 8 bases, leaving 5 bases not matched to a gene. Written as DNA, the CDR3 is TGTGCCAGCAGCCCAACAGGGGTAGAAGCTTTCTTT. Translated, it gives CASSPTGVEAFF.

The chain employs TRBV28 and TRBJ2-2; D ambiguous. V was cut by 6 bases and J by 10 bases, with 9 bases left in between. Germline values: CDR1 MDHEN, CDR2 SYDVKM. CDR3 length equals 11 residues. CDR3: CASSKDPELFF. The CDR3 DNA follows: TGTGCCAGCAGCAAAGACCCGGAGCTGTTTTTT.